Below, 7 T cell receptor beta chains from the same sample are listed, as sequenced in a study of early T cells in non-severe SARS-CoV-2 infection. Using its own MiXCR run on the 5' RACE reads, TCRdb lists one record per CDR3 protein. The sample lists 48,000 or so distinct CDR3 sequences, about 6.2% occurring once. Sequenced here: whole blood, sampled at baseline. These TCRs come from an adult who was a healthcare worker with PCR-confirmed SARS-CoV-2 infection or an uninfected control (not recorded which).

This clonotype was seen many times. The rearrangement links TRBV6-6 to TRBJ2-5; D uncertain. The germline V gene encodes CDR1 MNHNY and CDR2 SVGAGI (reference sequence). The CDR3 sequence is 14 residues long. Trimming pared 0 bases from V and 2 bases from J, leaving 7 bases between. The CDR3 loop is CASSYSFFQETQYF. CDR3 DNA sequence: TGTGCCAGCAGTTACTCGTTCTTTCAAGAGACCCAGTACTTC.

The rearrangement uses TRBV28 and TRBJ1-1, with a tentative D call TRBD1 (6 bases). The CDR3 runs 16 residues. Trimming removed 4 bases at V and 3 bases at J, with 18 bases between. Germline lookup yields CDR1 MDHEN and CDR2 SYDVKM. The CDR3 loop is CASSSLGGRRDTEAFF. DNA of the CDR3: TGTGCCAGCAGTTCCTTAGGGGGACGTCGGGACACTGAAGCTTTCTTT. The complete variable domain, with remaining parts taken from reference TRBV28 and TRBJ1-1, reads DVKVTQSSRYLVKRTGEKVFLECVQDMDHENMFWYRQDPGLGLRLIYFSYDVKMKEKGDIPEGYSVSREKKERFSLILESASTNQTSMYLCASSSLGGRRDTEAFFGQGTRLTVV.

This chain links TRBV4-1 with TRBJ2-7; D ambiguous. CDR3 length: 15 amino acids. The V and J ends lost 0 bases and 4 bases respectively, with 13 bases between them. The germline V gene encodes CDR1 MGHRA and CDR2 YSYEKL. The CDR3 DNA reads TGCGCCAGCAGCCAAGAGTCTTTCCCCTTTTACGAGCAGTACTTC. It codes for CASSQESFPFYEQYF.

In this sample, this clonotype turned up many times. The rearrangement uses TRBV11-1 and TRBJ2-7, with 7 positions matching TRBD1. The CDR3 is made up of 16 amino acids. CDR1 is SGHAT and CDR2 is FQDESV in the germline V gene (reference sequence). Trimming removed 6 bases from V and 5 bases from J; junction bases left unmatched: 16. The CDR3, as DNA: TGTGCCAGCAGTGATTCCGGGACAGTATTACTTGACGAGCAGTACTTC. Translated, it gives CASSDSGTVLLDEQYF.

The table lists this clonotype with many counts. The genes are TRBV9 and TRBJ2-2, with 9 positions matching TRBD2. V was clipped by 4 bases and J by 1 base; unmatched bases: 5. CDR1 is SGDLS and CDR2 is YYNGEE in the germline V gene. The CDR3 is made up of 16 amino acids. The CDR3 nucleotides are TGTGCCAGCAGCACCCGGACTAGCGTGAACACCGGGGAGCTGTTTTTT. Translation gives CASSTRTSVNTGELFF. Full variable domain (missing parts from reference TRBV9 and TRBJ2-2): DSGVTQTPKHLITATGQRVTLRCSPRSGDLSVYWYQQSLDQGLQFLIQYYNGEERAKGNILERFSAQQFPDLHSELNLSSLELGDSALYFCASSTRTSVNTGELFFGEGSRLTVL.

This clonotype turned up a few times. The chain recombines TRBV2 with TRBJ2-3; D not resolved. The V end lost 4 bases, the J end lost 0 bases, and 11 bases lay between the germline ends. The CDR3 spans 15 residues. CDR1 is SNHLY and CDR2 is FYNNEI in the germline V gene. CDR3 sequence reads: CASSGSLLSTDTQYF. The CDR3 DNA reads as TGTGCCAGCAGTGGGTCCCTTCTCAGCACAGATACGCAGTATTTT.

This clonotype was counted many times. This sequence joins TRBV7-9 and TRBJ2-2, with 8 positions matching TRBD1. J lost 0 bases, V lost 6 bases, and 3 bases had no gene match. The CDR3 covers 15 residues. Germline V gene data show CDR1 as SEHNR and CDR2 as FQNEAQ (reference sequence). DNA of the CDR3: TGTGCCAGCAGTTCAGGGGGCCCGAACACCGGGGAGCTGTTTTTT. This encodes CASSSGGPNTGELFF.